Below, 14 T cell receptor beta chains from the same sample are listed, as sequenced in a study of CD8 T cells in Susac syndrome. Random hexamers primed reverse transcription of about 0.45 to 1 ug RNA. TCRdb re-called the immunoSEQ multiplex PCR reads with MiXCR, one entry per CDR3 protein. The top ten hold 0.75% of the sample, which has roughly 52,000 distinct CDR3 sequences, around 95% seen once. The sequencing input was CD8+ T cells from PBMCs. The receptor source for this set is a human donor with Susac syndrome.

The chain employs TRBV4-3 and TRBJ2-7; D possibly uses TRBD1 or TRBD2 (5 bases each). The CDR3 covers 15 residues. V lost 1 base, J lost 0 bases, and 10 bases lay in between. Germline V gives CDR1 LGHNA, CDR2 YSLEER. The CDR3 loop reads CASSQVRGTSYEQYF. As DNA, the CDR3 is TGCGCCAGCAGCCAAGTCAGAGGGACCTCCTACGAGCAGTACTTC.

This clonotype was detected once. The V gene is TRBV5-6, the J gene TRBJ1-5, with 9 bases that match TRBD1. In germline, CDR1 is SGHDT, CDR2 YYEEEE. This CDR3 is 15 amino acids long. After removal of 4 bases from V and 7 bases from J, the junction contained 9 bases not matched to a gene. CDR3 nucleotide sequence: TGTGCCAGCAGCAGAGGGACAGGGACGGGCCAGCCCCAGCATTTT. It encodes CASSRGTGTGQPQHF.

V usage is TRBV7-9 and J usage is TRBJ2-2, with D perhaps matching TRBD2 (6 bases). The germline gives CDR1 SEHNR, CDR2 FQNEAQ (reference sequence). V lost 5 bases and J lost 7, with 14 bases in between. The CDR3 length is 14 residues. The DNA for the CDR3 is TGTGCCAGCAGCCCCCGACTAGATCTCGGGGAGCTGTTTTTT. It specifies CASSPRLDLGELFF.

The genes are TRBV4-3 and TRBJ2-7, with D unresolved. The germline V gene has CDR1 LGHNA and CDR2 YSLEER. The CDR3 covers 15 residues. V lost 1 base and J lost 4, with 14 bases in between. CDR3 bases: TGCGCCAGCAGCCAAGCTCAGCCCGCACCTTACGAGCAGTACTTC. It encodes CASSQAQPAPYEQYF.

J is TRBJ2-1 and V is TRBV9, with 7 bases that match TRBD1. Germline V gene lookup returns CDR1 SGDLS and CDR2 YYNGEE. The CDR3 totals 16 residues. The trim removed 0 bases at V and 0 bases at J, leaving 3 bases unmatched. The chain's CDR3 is CASSVEGQSSYNEQFF. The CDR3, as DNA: TGTGCCAGCAGCGTAGAGGGACAGAGCTCCTACAATGAGCAGTTCTTC. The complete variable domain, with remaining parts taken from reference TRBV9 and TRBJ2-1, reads DSGVTQTPKHLITATGQRVTLRCSPRSGDLSVYWYQQSLDQGLQFLIQYYNGEERAKGNILERFSAQQFPDLHSELNLSSLELGDSALYFCASSVEGQSSYNEQFFGPGTRLTVL.

The CDR3, as DNA: TGCAGTGCTAGAGATCTCTGGGGCAGGGGAAGCAATCAGCCCCAGCATTTT. Translating it yields CSARDLWGRGSNQPQHF. The rearrangement links TRBV20-1 to TRBJ1-5; D perhaps matches TRBD1 (6 bases). Germline V lookup: CDR1 DFQATT, CDR2 SNEGSKA (reference sequence). The CDR3 covers 17 residues. With 0 bases removed from V and 1 base from J, the gap between germline ends came to 16 bases.

The DNA of the CDR3 is TGCGCCAGCAGCAGGGGGCCGGATACGCAGTATTTT. As protein: CASSRGPDTQYF. This sequence joins TRBV5-1 and TRBJ2-3; 7 bases are shared with TRBD1. This CDR3 spans 12 amino acids. Germline loops: CDR1 SGHRS, CDR2 YFSETQ. V lost 4 bases and J lost 6; bases outside the gene matches: 2.

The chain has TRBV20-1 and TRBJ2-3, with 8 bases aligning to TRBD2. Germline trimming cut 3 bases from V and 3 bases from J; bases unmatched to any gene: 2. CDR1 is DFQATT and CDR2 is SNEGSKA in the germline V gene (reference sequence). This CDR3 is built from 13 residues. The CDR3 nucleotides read TGCAGTGCTAGGGGCGGGGGGACAGATACGCAGTATTTT. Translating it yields CSARGGGTDTQYF.

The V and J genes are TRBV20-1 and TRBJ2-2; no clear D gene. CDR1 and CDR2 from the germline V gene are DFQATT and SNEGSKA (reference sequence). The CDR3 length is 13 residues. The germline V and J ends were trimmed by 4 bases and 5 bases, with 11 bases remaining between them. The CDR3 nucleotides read TGCAGTGCTACGCCACTGGGGACCGGGGAGCTGTTTTTT. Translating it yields CSATPLGTGELFF.

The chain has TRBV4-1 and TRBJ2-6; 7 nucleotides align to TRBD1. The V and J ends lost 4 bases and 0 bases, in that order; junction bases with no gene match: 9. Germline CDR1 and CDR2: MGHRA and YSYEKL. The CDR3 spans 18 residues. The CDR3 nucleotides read TGCGCCAGCAGCCGCCTGTTGACAGGGATCTCTGGGGCCAACGTCCTGACTTTC. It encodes CASSRLLTGISGANVLTF.

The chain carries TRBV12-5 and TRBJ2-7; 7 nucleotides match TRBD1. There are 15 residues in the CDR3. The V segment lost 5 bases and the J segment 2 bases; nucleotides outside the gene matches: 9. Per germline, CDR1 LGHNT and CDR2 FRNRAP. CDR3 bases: TGTGCTAGTGGTCTCAGGGGGTTCGGCCCCTACGAGCAGTACTTC. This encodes CASGLRGFGPYEQYF. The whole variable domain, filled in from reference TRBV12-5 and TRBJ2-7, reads DARVTQTPRHKVTEMGQEVTMRCQPILGHNTVFWYRQTMMQGLELLAYFRNRAPLDDSGMPKDRFSAEMPDATLATLKIQPSEPRDSAVYFCASGLRGFGPYEQYFGPGTRLTVT.

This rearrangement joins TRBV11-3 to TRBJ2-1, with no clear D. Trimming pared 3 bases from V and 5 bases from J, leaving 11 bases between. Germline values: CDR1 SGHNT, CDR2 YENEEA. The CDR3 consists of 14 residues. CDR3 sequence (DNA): TGTGCCAGCAGCTTTGAGGCCTCAAACAATGAGCAGTTCTTC. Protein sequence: CASSFEASNNEQFF. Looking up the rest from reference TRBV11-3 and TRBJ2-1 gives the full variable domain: EAGVVQSPRYKIIEKKQPVAFWCNPISGHNTLYWYLQNLGQGPELLIRYENEEAVDDSQLPKDRFSAERLKGVDSTLKIQPAELGDSAVYLCASSFEASNNEQFFGPGTRLTVL.

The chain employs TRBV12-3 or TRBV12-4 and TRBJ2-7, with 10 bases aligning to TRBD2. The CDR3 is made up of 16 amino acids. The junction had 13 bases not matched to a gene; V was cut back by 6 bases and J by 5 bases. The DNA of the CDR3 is TGTGCCAGCAGCCCGGTGGTTAGCGGGGGGAGCCACGAGCAGTACTTC. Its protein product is CASSPVVSGGSHEQYF.

The CDR3 here is CASSFAGPYNEQFF. The CDR3 DNA reads as TGTGCCAGCAGCTTCGCGGGACCGTACAATGAGCAGTTCTTC. The V call is TRBV7-3, the J call TRBJ2-1, with D perhaps TRBD2 (6 bases). The CDR3 covers 14 residues. V was cut by 3 bases and J by 4 bases, with 10 bases left in between. Germline lookup yields CDR1 SGHTA and CDR2 FQGTGA.